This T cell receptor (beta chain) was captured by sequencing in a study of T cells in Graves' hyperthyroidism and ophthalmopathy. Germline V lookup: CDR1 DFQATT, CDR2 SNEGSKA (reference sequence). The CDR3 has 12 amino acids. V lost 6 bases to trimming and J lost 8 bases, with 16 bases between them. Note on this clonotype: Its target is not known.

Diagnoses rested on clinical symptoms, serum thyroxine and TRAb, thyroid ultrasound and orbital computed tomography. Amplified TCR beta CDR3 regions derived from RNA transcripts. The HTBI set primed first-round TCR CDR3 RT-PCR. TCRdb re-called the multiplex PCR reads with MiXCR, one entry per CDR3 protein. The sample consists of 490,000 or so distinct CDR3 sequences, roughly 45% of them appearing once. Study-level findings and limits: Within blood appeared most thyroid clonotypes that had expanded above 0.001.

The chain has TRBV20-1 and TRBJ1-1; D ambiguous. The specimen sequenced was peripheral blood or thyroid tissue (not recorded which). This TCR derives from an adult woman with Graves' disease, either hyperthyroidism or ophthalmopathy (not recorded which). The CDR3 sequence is CSATDTGNEAFF. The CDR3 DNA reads TGCAGTGCCACCGACACCGGCAACGAAGCTTTCTTT.